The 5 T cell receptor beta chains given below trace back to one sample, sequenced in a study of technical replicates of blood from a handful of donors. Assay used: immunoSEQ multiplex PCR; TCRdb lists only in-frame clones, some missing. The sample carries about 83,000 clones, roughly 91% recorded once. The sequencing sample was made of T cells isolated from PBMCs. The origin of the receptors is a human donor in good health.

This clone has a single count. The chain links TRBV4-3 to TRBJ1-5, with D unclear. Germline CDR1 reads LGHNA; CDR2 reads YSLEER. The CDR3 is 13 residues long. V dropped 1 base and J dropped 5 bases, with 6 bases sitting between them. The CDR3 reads CASSQVRDQPQHF. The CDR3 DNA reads TGCGCCAGCAGCCAAGTCCGGGATCAGCCCCAGCATTTT.

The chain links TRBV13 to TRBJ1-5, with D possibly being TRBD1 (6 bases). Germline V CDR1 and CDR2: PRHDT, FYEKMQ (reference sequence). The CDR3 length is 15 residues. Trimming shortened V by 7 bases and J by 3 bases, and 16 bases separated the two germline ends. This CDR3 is CASTRGRDFNQPQHF. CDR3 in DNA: TGTGCCAGCACCAGGGGACGGGATTTCAATCAGCCCCAGCATTTT.

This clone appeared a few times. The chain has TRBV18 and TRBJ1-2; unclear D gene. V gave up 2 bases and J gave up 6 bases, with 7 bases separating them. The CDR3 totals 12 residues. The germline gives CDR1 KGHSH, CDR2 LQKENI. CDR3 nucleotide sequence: TGTGCCAGCTCACCAAACGGTAATGGCTACACCTTC. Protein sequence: CASSPNGNGYTF. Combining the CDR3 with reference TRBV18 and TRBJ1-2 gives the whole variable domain NAGVMQNPRHLVRRRGQEARLRCSPMKGHSHVYWYRQLPEEGLKFMVYLQKENIIDESGMPKERFSAEFPKEGPSILRIQQVVRGDSAAYFCASSPNGNGYTFGSGTRLTVV.

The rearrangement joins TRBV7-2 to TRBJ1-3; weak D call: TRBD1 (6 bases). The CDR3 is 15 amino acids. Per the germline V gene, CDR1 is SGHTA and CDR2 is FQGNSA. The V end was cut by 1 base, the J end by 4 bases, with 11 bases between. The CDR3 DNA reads TGTGCCAGCAGCTTAGGGGGGCGACAGGGAAACACCATATATTTT. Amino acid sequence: CASSLGGRQGNTIYF.

CDR3 nucleotide sequence: TGTGCCAGCATGAACCCTGAGAACTACCTCACCGGGGAGCTGTTTTTT. It specifies CASMNPENYLTGELFF. The rearrangement joins TRBV28 to TRBJ2-2; D is undetermined. Deletions cut 7 bases from V and 4 bases from J, with 19 bases between. The CDR3 sequence is 16 residues long. The germline V gene has CDR1 MDHEN and CDR2 SYDVKM.